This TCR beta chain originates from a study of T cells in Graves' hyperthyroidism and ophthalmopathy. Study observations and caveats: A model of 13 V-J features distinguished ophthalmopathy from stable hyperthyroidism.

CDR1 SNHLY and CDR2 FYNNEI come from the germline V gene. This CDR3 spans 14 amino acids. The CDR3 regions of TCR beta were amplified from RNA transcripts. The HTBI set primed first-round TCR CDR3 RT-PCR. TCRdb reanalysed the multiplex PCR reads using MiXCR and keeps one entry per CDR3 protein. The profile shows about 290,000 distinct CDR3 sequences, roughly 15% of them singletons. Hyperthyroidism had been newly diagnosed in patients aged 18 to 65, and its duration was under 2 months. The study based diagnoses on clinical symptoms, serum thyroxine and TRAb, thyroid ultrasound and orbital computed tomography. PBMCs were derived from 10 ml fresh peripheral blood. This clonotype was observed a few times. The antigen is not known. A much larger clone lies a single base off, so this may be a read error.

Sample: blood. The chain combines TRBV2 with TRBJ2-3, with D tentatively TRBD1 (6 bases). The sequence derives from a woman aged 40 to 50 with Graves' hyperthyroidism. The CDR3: CASNPTRGGDMQYF. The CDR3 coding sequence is TGTGCCAGCAACCCTACTAGAGGGGGAGATATGCAGTATTTT.